Each of the 22 T cell receptor beta chains below was sequenced from the same sample in a study of blood T cell repertoires in COVID-19. Sequenced by immunoSEQ multiplex PCR; TCRdb stores in-frame clones only, minus some. In the table there are over 300,000 clones, about 82% of which are singletons. The sequenced material came from peripheral blood. Source of these receptors: a human donor in a cohort sampled during active COVID-19.

J is TRBJ1-5 and V is TRBV19; no reliable D call. CDR1 is LNHDA, CDR2 SQIVND, per germline (reference sequence). The CDR3 is made up of 13 amino acids. Trimming cost V 4 bases and J 6 bases, with 10 bases left between them. CDR3 loop: CASSSGKVQPQHF. The DNA of the CDR3 is TGTGCCAGTAGTAGCGGGAAAGTTCAGCCCCAGCATTTT.

This clone was seen a few times. The chain is built from TRBV7-9 and TRBJ1-6; D unresolved. Between the trimmed V and J ends, which lost 5 bases and 7 bases, there was a span of 12 bases. CDR1 and CDR2 (germline): SEHNR, FQNEAQ (reference sequence). This CDR3 has 14 residues. For the CDR3, the DNA is TGTGCCAGCAGCAGAAACAAGGAGAATTCACCCCTCCACTTT. Amino acid sequence: CASSRNKENSPLHF.

The chain joins TRBV5-5 to TRBJ2-7, with 10 bases lining up with TRBD1. V shed 4 bases and J 4 bases; nucleotides not matched to a gene: 23. The germline V gene has CDR1 SGHKS and CDR2 YYEKEE (reference sequence). The CDR3 contains 20 residues. CDR3 amino acids: CASSTGQGDPTPGGRYEQYF. The CDR3 DNA is TGTGCCAGCAGCACAGGACAGGGGGATCCCACCCCCGGTGGCCGATACGAGCAGTACTTC. The whole variable domain, filled in from reference TRBV5-5 and TRBJ2-7, reads DAGVTQSPTHLIKTRGQQVTLRCSPISGHKSVSWYQQVLGQGPQFIFQYYEKEERGRGNFPDRFSARQFPNYSSELNVNALLLGDSALYLCASSTGQGDPTPGGRYEQYFGPGTRLTVT.

This clone was seen just once. The chain carries TRBV30 and TRBJ1-2; D gene ambiguous. Trimming left V 6 bases short and J 1 base short, with 3 bases between. Germline CDR1 is GTSNPN and CDR2 is SVGIG (reference sequence). The CDR3 runs 10 residues. The CDR3 nucleotides are TGTGCCTGCAGTAACTATGGCTACACCTTC. Translation gives CACSNYGYTF.

This CDR3 is CAWSPGVGNSPLHF. For the CDR3, the DNA is TGTGCCTGGAGTCCAGGGGTGGGAAATTCACCCCTCCACTTT. The chain is built from TRBV30 and TRBJ1-6; D perhaps matches TRBD1 (6 bases). The V end was cut by 2 bases, the J end by 7 bases, with 12 bases between. The CDR3 sequence is 14 residues long. The germline gives CDR1 GTSNPN, CDR2 SVGIG (reference sequence).

The rearrangement uses TRBV13 and TRBJ2-5; 10 positions agree with TRBD1. Trimming cost V 2 bases and J 5 bases; bases outside gene matches: 8. The CDR3 sequence is 16 residues long. Germline loops: CDR1 PRHDT, CDR2 FYEKMQ (reference sequence). The CDR3 DNA is TGTGCCAGCAGCTTATGGGGACAGGGGTTTTCGGAGACCCAGTACTTC. Translation: CASSLWGQGFSETQYF. Filled out from reference TRBV13 and TRBJ2-5, the complete variable domain reads AAGVIQSPRHLIKEKRETATLKCYPIPRHDTVYWYQQGPGQDPQFLISFYEKMQSDKGSIPDRFSAQQFSDYHSELNMSSLELGDSALYFCASSLWGQGFSETQYFGPGTRLLVL.

This clone occurred once. The chain recombines TRBV5-8 with TRBJ1-2; 7 bases fit TRBD1. V trimming: 4 bases; J trimming: 7 bases; junction bases outside the gene matches: 10. CDR1 is SGHTS and CDR2 is YDEGEE in the germline V gene. The CDR3 consists of 14 residues. CDR3 nucleotide sequence: TGTGCCAGCAGCCCCTACGGACAGGTTTCTGGCTACACCTTC. Translating gives CASSPYGQVSGYTF.

The rearrangement joins TRBV19 to TRBJ1-5, with D hard to call. Trimming shortened V by 2 bases and J by 10 bases, and 12 bases separated the two germline ends. The CDR3 is 13 amino acids. CDR1 LNHDA and CDR2 SQIVND come from the germline V gene (reference sequence). DNA for the CDR3: TGTGCCAGTAGTATATCTCGGGAGAGACCCCAGCATTTT. Translating gives CASSISRERPQHF. The full variable domain, its missing parts supplied by reference TRBV19 and TRBJ1-5, is DGGITQSPKYLFRKEGQNVTLSCEQNLNHDAMYWYRQDPGQGLRLIYYSQIVNDFQKGDIAEGYSVSREKKESFPLTVTSAQKNPTAFYLCASSISRERPQHFGDGTRLSIL.

The chain has TRBV20-1 and TRBJ1-2, with D uncertain. This CDR3 has 13 amino acids. V lost 3 bases and J lost 7, with 15 bases in between. Germline V CDR1 and CDR2: DFQATT, SNEGSKA (reference sequence). The CDR3 here is CSASVRQRLGYTF. The CDR3 nucleotides are TGCAGTGCTAGTGTCCGCCAGAGGCTTGGCTACACCTTC.

Points on this clone: Other DNA sequences in the same sample also yield this CDR3. This sequence joins TRBV5-1 and TRBJ1-1, with D possibly being TRBD1 (5 bases). The CDR3 has 14 residues. Germline V CDR1 and CDR2: SGHRS, YFSETQ. Trimming cost V 1 base and J 0 bases, with 7 bases left between them. The CDR3 loop reads CASSLTGLNTEAFF. The CDR3 DNA follows: TGCGCCAGCAGCTTGACAGGATTGAACACTGAAGCTTTCTTT.

V gene TRBV6-5 combines with J gene TRBJ1-2; D remains ambiguous. The germline V gene has CDR1 MNHEY and CDR2 SVGAGI. The CDR3 runs to 13 residues. The V and J ends lost 6 bases and 7 bases respectively, with 15 bases between them. The CDR3 here is CASRQWPGVGYTF. The CDR3, as DNA: TGTGCCAGCAGGCAGTGGCCCGGGGTTGGCTACACCTTC.

The chain recombines TRBV2 with TRBJ2-2; D is perhaps TRBD1 (6 bases). Germline CDR1 SNHLY, CDR2 FYNNEI. V was pared by 4 bases and J by 3 bases, with 9 bases between. CDR3 size: 14 residues. The CDR3 reads CASSVAGDTGELFF. CDR3 DNA sequence: TGTGCCAGCAGTGTGGCAGGGGACACCGGGGAGCTGTTTTTT.

The sample holds a few counts of this clone. The chain employs TRBV29-1 and TRBJ2-7; a possible D gene is TRBD1 (6 bases). Germline CDR1 is SQVTM and CDR2 is ANQGSEA. The CDR3 is made up of 12 amino acids. V was shortened by 5 bases and J by 4 bases, with 12 bases between the two germline ends. CDR3 protein: CSVKLTGYEQYF. CDR3 DNA: TGCAGCGTTAAATTGACAGGTTACGAGCAGTACTTC.

V gene TRBV2 combines with J gene TRBJ2-5; tentatively, D is TRBD1 (6 bases). Trimming pared 8 bases from V and 1 base from J, leaving 17 bases between. This CDR3 comprises 15 residues. The germline V gene encodes CDR1 SNHLY and CDR2 FYNNEI. Here the CDR3 reads CASSYGQTFQETQYF. CDR3 bases: TGTGCCAGCTCCTACGGACAGACTTTCCAAGAGACCCAGTACTTC.

The V call is TRBV30, the J call TRBJ2-6; weak D call: TRBD2 (6 bases). This CDR3 is 15 amino acids long. Germline V CDR1 and CDR2: GTSNPN, SVGIG (reference sequence). V was pared by 5 bases and J by 0 bases, with 11 bases between. CDR3 DNA sequence: TGTGCCTGGGGGGGGTGGTCCTCTGGGGCCAACGTCCTGACTTTC. Translated: CAWGGWSSGANVLTF.

The chain employs TRBV27 and TRBJ2-1, with a possible D match to TRBD1 (5 bases). Germline values: CDR1 MNHEY, CDR2 SMNVEV (reference sequence). The CDR3 contains 11 residues. Trimming cost V 9 bases and J 8 bases, with 11 bases left between them. The CDR3 DNA is TGTGCCAGTTTCCTAGGGGATGAGCAGTTCTTC. This translates into CASFLGDEQFF.

The chain employs TRBV5-6 and TRBJ1-6, with D unresolved. V was clipped by 5 bases and J by 7 bases, with 7 bases between them. Germline V CDR1 and CDR2: SGHDT, YYEEEE. The CDR3 spans 12 residues. The CDR3 nucleotides are TGTGCCAGCAGGACAATAAATTCACCCCTCCACTTT. Its translation: CASRTINSPLHF.

The chain is built from TRBV6-5 and TRBJ1-1, with D tentatively TRBD1 (6 bases). V lost 2 bases to trimming and J lost 0 bases, with 13 bases between them. CDR1 is MNHEY and CDR2 is SVGAGI in the germline V gene. The CDR3 extends over 16 amino acids. CDR3 in amino acids: CASSYGKQGLNTEAFF. CDR3 sequence (DNA): TGTGCCAGCAGTTACGGGAAACAGGGCTTGAACACTGAAGCTTTCTTT.

This clone has a handful of counts. The chain carries TRBV5-1 and TRBJ1-2, with 9 bases that match TRBD1. The V and J ends lost 4 bases and 8 bases, in that order; junction bases with no gene match: 9. The CDR3 is 14 residues long. Germline CDR1 is SGHRS and CDR2 is YFSETQ. CDR3 DNA: TGCGCCAGCAGCCAGGACAGGGGACATTTGGGCTACACCTTC. As protein: CASSQDRGHLGYTF.

V is TRBV9 and J is TRBJ1-3; a weak D match, TRBD1 (5 bases). Per germline, CDR1 SGDLS and CDR2 YYNGEE. The CDR3 consists of 14 residues. Between the trimmed V and J ends, which lost 4 bases and 1 base, there was a span of 9 bases. CDR3 coding DNA: TGTGCCAGCAGCTTACCAGGGTCTGGAAACACCATATATTTT. Translated, it gives CASSLPGSGNTIYF.

V usage is TRBV18 and J usage is TRBJ2-3, with 8 bases fitting TRBD2. Germline V gene sequence: CDR1 KGHSH, CDR2 LQKENI. This CDR3 has 15 residues. V was pared by 4 bases and J by 1 base, with 4 bases of the junction left unmatched. This chain's CDR3 is CASSQVAGRTDTQYF. The CDR3 DNA is TGTGCCAGCTCACAGGTAGCGGGGCGCACAGATACGCAGTATTTT.

This clone was counted only a few times. The chain links TRBV2 to TRBJ1-5; D may be TRBD1 (6 bases). The germline gives CDR1 SNHLY, CDR2 FYNNEI. The CDR3 loop spans 14 amino acids. V gave up 3 bases and J gave up 4 bases, with 10 bases separating them. The CDR3 reads CASSDGQTNQPQHF. CDR3 DNA: TGTGCCAGCAGTGACGGACAGACTAATCAGCCCCAGCATTTT.